This T cell receptor (beta chain) was sequenced during a study of blood T cell repertoires in COVID-19. Per the study methods: From reference gene primer amplification, estimates of nucleated cell counts were derived. TCRdb's copy holds only in-frame clones and misses some; the assay was immunoSEQ multiplex PCR. V, J and clone size reflect that table, while D and trimming were determined from the DNA. The table shows under 95,000 clones, with over 75% occurring only once. This clone was recorded only once. Germline V CDR1 and CDR2: MRHNA, SNTAGT. The length of the CDR3 is 18 residues. The junction had 7 bases not matched to a gene; V was cut back by 3 bases and J by 1 base.

The sequenced material came from peripheral blood. This clonotype was sampled from a human donor in a cohort sampled during active COVID-19. V usage is TRBV6-4 and J usage is TRBJ2-3; TRBD2 matches 13 bases. The CDR3 loop reads CASSELLAGGRGTDTQYF. The CDR3 DNA sequence: TGTGCCAGCAGTGAGCTACTAGCGGGAGGGCGGGGCACAGATACGCAGTATTTT.